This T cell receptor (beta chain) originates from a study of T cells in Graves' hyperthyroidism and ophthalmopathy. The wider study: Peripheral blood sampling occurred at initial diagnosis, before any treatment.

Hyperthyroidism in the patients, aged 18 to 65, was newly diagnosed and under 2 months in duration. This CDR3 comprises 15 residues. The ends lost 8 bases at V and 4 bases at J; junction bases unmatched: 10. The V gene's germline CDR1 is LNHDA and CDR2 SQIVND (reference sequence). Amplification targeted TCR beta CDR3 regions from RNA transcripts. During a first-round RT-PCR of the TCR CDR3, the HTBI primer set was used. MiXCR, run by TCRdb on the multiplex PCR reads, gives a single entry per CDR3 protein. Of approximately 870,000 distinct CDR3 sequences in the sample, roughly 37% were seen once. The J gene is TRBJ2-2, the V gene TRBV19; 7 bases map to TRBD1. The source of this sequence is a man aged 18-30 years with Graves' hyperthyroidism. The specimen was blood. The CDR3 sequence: CASATGTVTTGELFF. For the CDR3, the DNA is TGTGCCAGTGCCACCGGGACAGTGACCACCGGGGAGCTGTTTTTT.